This entry is about one TCR beta chain. Germline CDR1 LNHDA, CDR2 SQIVND (reference sequence). V was shortened by 4 bases and J by 0 bases, with 10 bases between the two germline ends. CDR3 length equals 14 residues. Profiled with immunoSEQ multiplex PCR; TCRdb holds only in-frame clones, not every one. The sample has 200,000 to 250,000 clones, roughly four fifths seen once. This record belongs to a study of blood T cell repertoires in COVID-19. The rearrangement uses TRBV19 and TRBJ2-7; a weak D match, TRBD2 (6 bases). The clonotype comes from a woman in her sixties who had recovered from COVID-19. Sequencing was done on a sample of PBMCs or T cells enriched from blood (not recorded which). The CDR3 DNA reads TGTGCCAGTAGTAACGGGGGAGGCTCCTACGAGCAGTACTTC. Translation gives CASSNGGGSYEQYF.